This T cell receptor (beta chain) was recorded in a study of T cells after yellow fever vaccination. General observations from the study: The study noted that FACS-sorted repertoires could contain abundant clonotypes contaminating from the bulk population.

In its sample, this clonotype was seen many times. The antigen is unknown. 5'RACE template switching generated TCR cDNA, adding a universal primer site and UMIs. Each CDR3 protein gets one entry after TCRdb re-called the 5' RACE reads with MiXCR. This table has around 500,000 distinct CDR3 sequences, 21% appearing once. The specimen comprised PBMCs, sampled less than 25 days after the first yellow fever vaccination. This clonotype was sampled from a man between 18 and 29 years old who received the YFV17D yellow fever vaccine.

CDR3 sequence (DNA): TGTGCCAGCAGCCCAAATACGAACACTGAAGCTTTCTTT. Amino acid sequence: CASSPNTNTEAFF. This chain joins TRBV14 and TRBJ1-1; no definite D call. Trimming cost V 4 bases and J 1 base, with 7 bases left between them. The CDR3 loop spans 13 amino acids. CDR1 is SGHDN and CDR2 is FVKESK in the germline V gene.